The 18 T cell receptor beta chains given below trace back to one sample, sequenced in a study of blood T cell repertoires in COVID-19. Sequenced by immunoSEQ multiplex PCR; TCRdb stores in-frame clones only, minus some. The data show approximately 200,000 clones, around 83% seen once. Material: peripheral blood. These receptor sequences come from a woman in her forties or fifties with acute or convalescent COVID-19.

V gene TRBV5-1 combines with J gene TRBJ1-3; D is uncertain. Deletions cut 2 bases from V and 4 bases from J, with 10 bases between. Germline loops: CDR1 SGHRS, CDR2 YFSETQ. The CDR3 covers 14 residues. CDR3 in amino acids: CASSFSGGGNTIYF. CDR3 nucleotides: TGCGCCAGCAGCTTCAGCGGCGGGGGAAACACCATATATTTT.

The V and J genes are TRBV18 and TRBJ2-2, with TRBD2 identical over 8 bases. With V trimmed by 1 base and J by 1 base, 5 bases remained unmatched. There are 17 residues in the CDR3. Germline V gene sequence: CDR1 KGHSH, CDR2 LQKENI. The CDR3 spells CASSPQLSGGNTGELFF. CDR3 DNA sequence: TGTGCCAGCTCACCACAGTTAAGCGGGGGGAACACCGGGGAGCTGTTTTTT.

This chain uses TRBV19 with TRBJ2-1; TRBD2 is a possible D gene (5 bases). The CDR3 totals 15 residues. The V and J ends lost 1 base and 5 bases respectively, with 12 bases between them. Germline loops: CDR1 LNHDA, CDR2 SQIVND (reference sequence). The CDR3 loop reads CASSIVGLANNEQFF. The CDR3 nucleotides read TGTGCCAGTAGTATAGTTGGGCTAGCCAACAATGAGCAGTTCTTC.

V is TRBV10-3 and J is TRBJ2-3; 10 bases fit TRBD2. This CDR3 region has 14 residues. V lost 6 bases, J lost 3 bases, and 3 bases stayed unmatched. The germline CDR1 and CDR2 sequences are ENHRY and SYGVKD. The DNA of the CDR3 is TGTGCCATCAGCCCGGGACTAGCGACAGATACGCAGTATTTT. Translated: CAISPGLATDTQYF.

This clone was seen once. The rearrangement uses TRBV13 and TRBJ2-3, with 8 bases that match TRBD1. Germline V gene lookup returns CDR1 PRHDT and CDR2 FYEKMQ (reference sequence). Trimming at V came to 4 bases and at J to 5 bases, leaving 14 bases not matched to a gene. This CDR3 comprises 17 residues. DNA for the CDR3: TGTGCCAGCAGCTCACCAGGGACAGGAGGCTATGAAGATACGCAGTATTTT. Translation gives CASSSPGTGGYEDTQYF. Filled out from reference TRBV13 and TRBJ2-3, the complete variable domain reads AAGVIQSPRHLIKEKRETATLKCYPIPRHDTVYWYQQGPGQDPQFLISFYEKMQSDKGSIPDRFSAQQFSDYHSELNMSSLELGDSALYFCASSSPGTGGYEDTQYFGPGTRLTVL.

The V gene is TRBV20-1, the J gene TRBJ1-1; D unresolved. Germline CDR1 and CDR2: DFQATT and SNEGSKA (reference sequence). This CDR3 region has 11 residues. The CDR3 sequence: CRSNVNTEAFF. The CDR3 coding sequence is TGCAGATCAAATGTGAACACTGAAGCTTTCTTT.

The rearrangement uses TRBV19 and TRBJ2-3; the D gene is possibly TRBD2 (5 bases). Looked up from germline, CDR1 is LNHDA and CDR2 is SQIVND (reference sequence). This CDR3 spans 17 amino acids. V lost 5 bases, J lost 1 base, and 19 bases lay in between. CDR3 sequence: CASSVSLGGRGTDTQYF. CDR3 bases: TGTGCCAGTAGTGTCTCCTTAGGCGGGCGGGGCACAGATACGCAGTATTTT. The whole variable domain, remainder taken from reference TRBV19 and TRBJ2-3, is DGGITQSPKYLFRKEGQNVTLSCEQNLNHDAMYWYRQDPGQGLRLIYYSQIVNDFQKGDIAEGYSVSREKKESFPLTVTSAQKNPTAFYLCASSVSLGGRGTDTQYFGPGTRLTVL.

The chain is built from TRBV5-6 and TRBJ2-6; a possible D gene is TRBD1 (6 bases). CDR3 length equals 15 residues. Trimming shortened V by 4 bases and J by 0 bases, and 8 bases separated the two germline ends. Germline CDR1 SGHDT, CDR2 YYEEEE. The CDR3 protein is CASSRTDSGANVLTF. The CDR3, as DNA: TGTGCCAGCAGCCGGACAGACTCTGGGGCCAACGTCCTGACTTTC. The full variable domain, its missing parts supplied by reference TRBV5-6 and TRBJ2-6, is DAGVTQSPTHLIKTRGQQVTLRCSPKSGHDTVSWYQQALGQGPQFIFQYYEEEERQRGNFPDRFSGHQFPNYSSELNVNALLLGDSALYLCASSRTDSGANVLTFGAGSRLTVL.

This sequence joins TRBV5-6 and TRBJ1-1, with a tentative D call TRBD1 (5 bases). Trimming left V 2 bases short and J 4 bases short, with 9 bases between. This CDR3 spans 13 amino acids. Germline V gives CDR1 SGHDT, CDR2 YYEEEE. The CDR3 here is CASSFRGITEAFF. DNA of the CDR3: TGTGCCAGCAGCTTCCGGGGGATCACTGAAGCTTTCTTT.

This clone was detected a few times. The chain combines TRBV29-1 with TRBJ1-1; D call uncertain. Germline CDR1 is SQVTM and CDR2 is ANQGSEA. This CDR3 is 10 amino acids long. The germline V and J ends were trimmed by 5 bases and 7 bases, with 8 bases remaining between them. The CDR3 region has the DNA TGCAGCGTTTTAGAGGGTGAAGCTTTCTTT. It codes for CSVLEGEAFF.

V gene TRBV2 combines with J gene TRBJ1-6, with 7 bases lining up with TRBD1. Unmatched junction bases numbered 3, after V lost 6 bases and J lost 7 bases. From germline, CDR1 is SNHLY and CDR2 FYNNEI. The CDR3 sequence is 13 residues long. The CDR3 DNA follows: TGTGCCAGCAGGGCGGACAGGAATTCACCCCTCCACTTT. Residues: CASRADRNSPLHF.

As regards this clone: A read error may be the cause here, since a much bigger clone is one base away. The chain couples TRBV6-2 or TRBV6-3 to TRBJ2-6; D unresolved. Trimming shortened V by 4 bases and J by 1 base, and 2 bases separated the two germline ends. The CDR3 has 13 residues. Germline V gene data show CDR1 as MNHEY and CDR2 as SVGEGT. The CDR3 DNA is TGTGCCAGCAGTTTATCTGGGGCCAACGTCCTGACTTTC. Translation: CASSLSGANVLTF.

The rearrangement joins TRBV7-8 to TRBJ2-4; 7 nucleotides line up with TRBD1. The V segment lost 3 bases and the J segment 3 bases; nucleotides outside the gene matches: 2. Germline CDR1 SGHVS, CDR2 FQNEAQ. This CDR3 is 14 amino acids long. Written as DNA, the CDR3 is TGTGCCAGCAGCTTTTCAGGGGGCAAAAACATTCAGTACTTC. This codes for CASSFSGGKNIQYF.

This clone was counted a single time. The rearrangement uses TRBV10-3 and TRBJ1-3, with D unclear. Trimming shortened V by 7 bases and J by 1 base, and 11 bases separated the two germline ends. This CDR3 contains 14 residues. Per germline, CDR1 ENHRY and CDR2 SYGVKD. In nucleotides, the CDR3 is TGTGCCATCACCCCGGGGAGTTCTGGAAACACCATATATTTT. This encodes CAITPGSSGNTIYF.

This clone was picked up a small number of times. The rearrangement uses TRBV19 and TRBJ1-2, with D possibly matching TRBD1 (6 bases). V dropped 3 bases and J dropped 4 bases, with 9 bases sitting between them. Looked up from germline, CDR1 is LNHDA and CDR2 is SQIVND (reference sequence). The CDR3 has 13 residues. The CDR3 nucleotides are TGTGCCAGTAGTATTCAGGGGACCTATGGCTACACCTTC. It is translated as CASSIQGTYGYTF.

The table lists this clone with a count of one. The gene calls are TRBV24-1 and TRBJ1-6; TRBD1 might be the D (5 bases). There are 15 residues in the CDR3. V was trimmed by 3 bases and J by 5 bases, leaving 10 bases between them. Germline V gene lookup returns CDR1 KGHDR and CDR2 SFDVKD. Written as DNA, the CDR3 is TGTGCCACCAGTGATGGGACTCTGGATAATTCACCCCTCCACTTT. Residues: CATSDGTLDNSPLHF.

This rearrangement joins TRBV4-2 to TRBJ1-5; weak D call: TRBD1 (6 bases). V was cut by 0 bases and J by 6 bases, with 9 bases left in between. The CDR3 is 14 residues long. The germline gives CDR1 LGHNA, CDR2 YNFKEQ. The CDR3 loop reads CASSQERGPQPQHF. For the CDR3, the DNA is TGTGCCAGCAGCCAAGAGCGGGGGCCTCAGCCCCAGCATTTT.

The chain carries TRBV7-8 and TRBJ1-2; D may be TRBD1 (5 bases). Germline V lookup: CDR1 SGHVS, CDR2 FQNEAQ. The CDR3 spans 15 residues. With 5 bases removed from V and 5 bases from J, the gap between germline ends came to 18 bases. CDR3 in DNA: TGTGCCAGCAGCCCTGTTAGGGGCATGGGGTATGGCTACACCTTC. It is translated as CASSPVRGMGYGYTF.